The next 27 T cell receptor beta chains were all read from a single sample in a study of blood T cells in healthy people across ages. Combining a sample-barcoded 5' primer with a J-beta primer mix, a second PCR ran for roughly 7 to 12 cycles. TCRdb independently ran MiXCR on the 5' RACE reads; one entry per CDR3 protein. The data hold roughly 800,000 distinct CDR3 sequences, with roughly 25% observed a single time. The sample was also linked to a second study, of T cells of mothers and their children.

The source material was blood. The receptors here all came from a boy younger than 18 in good health.

The chain combines TRBV2 with TRBJ2-5; 10 bases agree with TRBD1. Trimming took 6 bases from V and 5 from J; bases not matched to a gene: 6. Germline V gene lookup returns CDR1 SNHLY and CDR2 FYNNEI. The CDR3 sequence is 14 residues long. CDR3 amino acids: CASRWTGGGETQYF. CDR3 bases: TGTGCCAGCAGATGGACAGGGGGAGGGGAGACCCAGTACTTC.

The rearrangement links TRBV27 to TRBJ2-5; D gene ambiguous. Matching the DNA end better, TRBJ2-1 makes the J call doubtful. The CDR3 consists of 13 residues. CDR1 is MNHEY and CDR2 is SMNVEV in the germline V gene (reference sequence). CDR3 sequence reads: CASSPWRNNEQFF. Here the CDR3 DNA reads TGTGCCAGCAGTCCCTGGCGGAACAATGAGCAGTTCTTC.

This clonotype was seen more than once but under ten times. The chain uses TRBV7-6 and TRBJ2-1, with D hard to call. Germline V gene lookup returns CDR1 SGHVS and CDR2 FNYEAQ. There are 13 residues in the CDR3. Between the trimmed V and J ends, which lost 1 base and 10 bases, there was a span of 11 bases. The CDR3 region is CASSLVGVQEQFF. The CDR3 DNA is TGTGCCAGCAGCTTAGTTGGGGTTCAGGAGCAGTTCTTC.

The chain combines TRBV29-1 with TRBJ2-5; 8 nucleotides match TRBD2. The CDR3 covers 17 residues. CDR1 SQVTM and CDR2 ANQGSEA come from the germline V gene. J lost 1 base, V lost 0 bases, and 10 bases had no gene match. CDR3 sequence: CSVEDRGGLSIQETQYF. The DNA of the CDR3 is TGCAGCGTTGAAGATCGGGGGGGGCTTTCCATCCAAGAGACCCAGTACTTC.

This rearrangement joins TRBV6-5 to TRBJ2-1; 9 nucleotides align to TRBD2. Germline assignment: CDR1 MNHEY and CDR2 SVGAGI. The trim removed 2 bases at V and 0 bases at J, leaving 11 bases unmatched. CDR3 length: 19 amino acids. This chain's CDR3 is CASSYLKGAGGLSYNEQFF. For the CDR3, the DNA is TGTGCCAGCAGTTACCTTAAAGGAGCGGGGGGACTCTCCTACAATGAGCAGTTCTTC.

In its sample, this clonotype was seen a few times. The chain combines TRBV9 with TRBJ1-2; 8 positions match TRBD1. The CDR3 is made up of 15 amino acids. Germline V gene sequence: CDR1 SGDLS, CDR2 YYNGEE. V dropped 2 bases and J dropped 0; count of bases not matched to a gene: 3. The CDR3 nucleotides are TGTGCCAGCAGCGTTCAGGGGGCATCTAACTATGGCTACACCTTC. It specifies CASSVQGASNYGYTF. The entire variable domain, with the rest obtained from reference TRBV9 and TRBJ1-2, is as follows: DSGVTQTPKHLITATGQRVTLRCSPRSGDLSVYWYQQSLDQGLQFLIQYYNGEERAKGNILERFSAQQFPDLHSELNLSSLELGDSALYFCASSVQGASNYGYTFGSGTRLTVV.

The V call is TRBV5-1, the J call TRBJ1-4; 8 bases are a match to TRBD1. J was trimmed by 7 bases and V by 4 bases; bases with no gene match: 9. The CDR3 runs 15 residues. Germline values: CDR1 SGHRS, CDR2 YFSETQ. The CDR3 sequence: CASSLLQGAGEKLFF. As DNA, the CDR3 is TGCGCCAGCAGCCTCCTCCAGGGGGCAGGTGAAAAACTGTTTTTT.

The chain is built from TRBV7-9 and TRBJ2-3; TRBD2 aligns across 7 bases. The ends lost 1 base at V and 5 bases at J; junction bases unmatched: 6. The CDR3 covers 15 residues. The germline CDR1 and CDR2 sequences are SEHNR and FQNEAQ (reference sequence). The chain's CDR3 is CASSLVQRGEDTQYF. CDR3 nucleotide sequence: TGTGCCAGCAGCTTAGTGCAGCGGGGTGAAGATACGCAGTATTTT.

The table lists this clonotype with a few counts. This CDR3 is CASTTSSGGELFF. The CDR3, as DNA: TGCGCCAGCACTACCTCGAGCGGCGGGGAGCTGTTTTTT. The gene calls are TRBV4-1 and TRBJ2-2; weak D call: TRBD2 (5 bases). The length of the CDR3 is 13 residues. Per the germline V gene, CDR1 is MGHRA and CDR2 is YSYEKL. V lost 7 bases and J lost 7, with 13 bases in between.

This clonotype ranks as medium-sized. The chain carries TRBV6-6 and TRBJ2-5; 12 nucleotides agree with TRBD2. The junction had 12 bases not matched to a gene; V was cut back by 7 bases and J by 3 bases. The germline V gene encodes CDR1 MNHNY and CDR2 SVGAGI (reference sequence). The CDR3 extends over 17 amino acids. CDR3 bases: TGTGCCAGCACCCCCCACCGGCTAGCGGGGGGGAAAGAGACCCAGTACTTC. Amino acids: CASTPHRLAGGKETQYF.

This clonotype has a count of ten or more. The gene calls are TRBV20-1 and TRBJ2-5; D may match TRBD1 or TRBD2 (5 bases each). CDR3 size: 15 residues. V dropped 0 bases and J dropped 0 bases, with 11 bases sitting between them. Germline CDR1 and CDR2: DFQATT and SNEGSKA (reference sequence). CDR3 region: CSARDPGRNQETQYF. The DNA for the CDR3 is TGCAGTGCTAGAGATCCGGGACGGAACCAAGAGACCCAGTACTTC.

V gene TRBV30 combines with J gene TRBJ1-2; 7 bases align to TRBD1. The CDR3 runs to 14 residues. V shed 3 bases, J shed 0 bases, and the junction held 4 bases outside the gene matches. Germline assignment: CDR1 GTSNPN and CDR2 SVGIG (reference sequence). CDR3 residues: CAWRPGTANYGYTF. In nucleotides, the CDR3 is TGTGCCTGGAGGCCCGGGACAGCTAACTATGGCTACACCTTC.

This rearrangement joins TRBV3-1 to TRBJ2-3; 10 bases align to TRBD2. CDR3 size: 15 residues. V lost 3 bases to trimming and J lost 7 bases; unmatched junction nucleotides: 7. Per the germline V gene, CDR1 is LGHDT and CDR2 is YNNKEL (reference sequence). The CDR3 loop is CASSQASGSGNTQYF. For the CDR3, the DNA is TGTGCCAGCAGCCAGGCTAGCGGGAGTGGTAATACGCAGTATTTT.

With regard to this clonotype: The junction departs from the called germline gene at one end, perhaps through a read error. The rearrangement links TRBV9 to TRBJ1-2; D is unclear. There are 15 residues in the CDR3. Germline values: CDR1 SGDLS, CDR2 YYNGEE. The CDR3 DNA sequence: TGTGCCAGCAGCGTAGAGCAATTCGCTAACTATGCCTACACCTTC. This encodes CASSVEQFANYAYTF. The variable domain in full, completed from reference TRBV9 and TRBJ1-2, reads DSGVTQTPKHLITATGQRVTLRCSPRSGDLSVYWYQQSLDQGLQFLIQYYNGEERAKGNILERFSAQQFPDLHSELNLSSLELGDSALYFCASSVEQFANYAYTFGSGTRLTVV.

There are many counts of this clonotype. The chain uses TRBV4-1 and TRBJ1-4; D remains unclear. Deletions cut 2 bases from V and 5 bases from J, with 6 bases between. Looked up from germline, CDR1 is MGHRA and CDR2 is YSYEKL. The CDR3 is 13 amino acids. The CDR3 bases are TGCGCCAGCAGCCAATTTCTAAATGAAAAACTGTTTTTT. It encodes CASSQFLNEKLFF.

This clonotype appeared a few times. The rearrangement links TRBV6-5 to TRBJ1-1; D is uncertain. Trimming shortened V by 6 bases and J by 5 bases, and 13 bases separated the two germline ends. The germline CDR1 and CDR2 sequences are MNHEY and SVGAGI. The CDR3 consists of 13 residues. The CDR3, as DNA: TGTGCCAGCAGCCCTCTGGAGAAGACTGAAGCTTTCTTT. As protein: CASSPLEKTEAFF.

This clonotype has ten or more counts. This chain connects TRBV7-2 to TRBJ1-5; D unresolved. Deletions cut 1 base from V and 7 bases from J, with 8 bases between. The V gene's germline CDR1 is SGHTA and CDR2 FQGNSA. CDR3 length: 13 amino acids. The chain's CDR3 is CASSLEAGQPQHF. DNA for the CDR3: TGTGCCAGCAGCTTAGAGGCCGGGCAGCCCCAGCATTTT.

This clonotype has a handful of counts. This sequence joins TRBV18 and TRBJ2-5; 7 bases map to TRBD1. The J call is in doubt because the DNA end fits TRBJ2-1 better. The CDR3 consists of 14 residues. Germline-derived CDR1 and CDR2 are KGHSH and LQKENI. In nucleotides, the CDR3 is TGTGCCAGCTCACCACCGAGGGGGCCGAGAGAGCAGTTCTTC. Translating gives CASSPPRGPREQFF.

This clonotype was observed once. The chain uses TRBV4-1 and TRBJ2-7, with D unclear. Trimming removed 0 bases at V and 2 bases at J, with 11 bases between. The germline CDR1 and CDR2 sequences are MGHRA and YSYEKL. The length of the CDR3 is 15 residues. The CDR3 nucleotides read TGCGCCAGCAGCCAAGAATACGGGTTCCCCTACGAGCAGTACTTC. Translating it yields CASSQEYGFPYEQYF.

This clonotype was seen more than once but under ten times. The chain combines TRBV12-3 or TRBV12-4 with TRBJ1-6; tentative D call: TRBD1 (5 bases). The CDR3 totals 14 residues. Trimming removed 3 bases at V and 7 bases at J, with 10 bases between. CDR3 sequence: CASSLGQINSPLHF. DNA of the CDR3: TGTGCCAGCAGTTTGGGGCAGATAAATTCACCCCTCCACTTT.

This chain uses TRBV5-1 with TRBJ2-3; perhaps TRBD1 as D (6 bases). V was shortened by 1 base and J by 3 bases, with 12 bases between the two germline ends. Germline V gene lookup returns CDR1 SGHRS and CDR2 YFSETQ. This CDR3 has 15 amino acids. CDR3 in amino acids: CASSLSTGKTDTQYF. CDR3 coding DNA: TGCGCCAGCAGCTTGTCAACAGGGAAGACAGATACGCAGTATTTT.

The genes are TRBV12-3 or TRBV12-4 and TRBJ2-5; D is unclear. Trimming stripped 7 bases from V and 1 base from J, with 13 bases between. The CDR3 has 14 amino acids. CDR3 nucleotides: TGTGCCAGCACCAAAGGTAACCTCCAAGAGACCCAGTACTTC. It codes for CASTKGNLQETQYF.

This clonotype was observed a handful of times. The V and J genes are TRBV4-1 and TRBJ2-4; maybe TRBD2 (7 bases). Germline assignment: CDR1 MGHRA and CDR2 YSYEKL. V lost 6 bases and J 3 bases, leaving 18 bases between the germline ends. The CDR3 loop spans 16 amino acids. The CDR3 is CASSPGDGRIKNIQYF. CDR3 bases: TGCGCCAGCAGTCCAGGGGACGGGAGGATCAAAAACATTCAGTACTTC.

This chain uses TRBV29-1 with TRBJ2-1; D is uncertain. Trimming removed 3 bases at V and 1 base at J, with 10 bases between. The CDR3 is made up of 14 amino acids. The germline V gene encodes CDR1 SQVTM and CDR2 ANQGSEA. The CDR3 spells CSVDLPLSYNEQFF. CDR3 in DNA: TGCAGCGTTGACCTTCCTCTTTCCTACAATGAGCAGTTCTTC.

V usage is TRBV28 and J usage is TRBJ2-5; no clear D gene. Germline assignment: CDR1 MDHEN and CDR2 SYDVKM. The V gene lost 5 bases and the J gene lost 3 bases, with 10 bases spanning the gap. CDR3 length: 13 residues. The CDR3 here is CASSINREETQYF. In nucleotides, the CDR3 is TGTGCCAGCAGTATTAACAGAGAAGAGACCCAGTACTTC.

The chain has TRBV28 and TRBJ1-1; D is undetermined. Germline assignment: CDR1 MDHEN and CDR2 SYDVKM. The CDR3 runs 13 residues. V lost 5 bases to trimming and J lost 7 bases, with 14 bases between them. CDR3 residues: CASSRSLGLEAFF. The CDR3 DNA sequence: TGTGCCAGCAGTCGATCGTTGGGTCTTGAAGCTTTCTTT.

This chain joins TRBV12-3 or TRBV12-4 and TRBJ1-4, with a possible D match to TRBD1 (5 bases). The CDR3 extends over 17 amino acids. The V gene lost 2 bases and the J gene lost 0 bases, with 13 bases spanning the gap. DNA for the CDR3: TGTGCCAGCAGTTTAAAGACAGTCGCTGCAACTAATGAAAAACTGTTTTTT. This codes for CASSLKTVAATNEKLFF.